The rows below give T cell receptor beta chains drawn from one sample of a study of identical twins. TCRdb itself ran the 5' RACE reads through MiXCR, one entry per CDR3 protein. Among more than 400,000 distinct CDR3 sequences listed, 13% to 15% were seen once. These data also featured in a second study, about yellow fever vaccine responses in identical twins.

The sample consisted of CD4+ T cells sorted from blood. The receptors come from a woman between 18 and 29 years old in good health. Both conserved end residues are part of each CDR3. Each record gives: CDR3 length, V gene, clone size, J gene, D gene, CDR3 protein, CDR3 DNA. A D gene is named only where the DNA matches it firmly. The size of a clone is reported for some rows only, either as once, few or many, or as a class for expanded clones.

>15|TRBV12-3/TRBV12-4|many|TRBJ1-3|-
CASSFGQIAGNTIYF
TGTGCCAGCAGTTTTGGGCAGATAGCTGGAAACACCATATATTTT
>16|TRBV29-1|-|TRBJ2-3|TRBD1
CSVEGDRGLATDTQYF
TGCAGCGTTGAAGGGGACAGGGGGCTAGCCACAGATACGCAGTATTTT
>13|TRBV20-1|few|TRBJ1-2|-
CSAPRLANYGYTF
TGCAGTGCTCCGCGACTTGCTAACTATGGCTACACCTTC
>15|TRBV14|-|TRBJ2-7|-
CASSPLAGPLFEQYF
TGTGCCAGCAGCCCTTTGGCGGGACCCCTTTTTGAGCAGTACTTC
>16|TRBV25-1|-|TRBJ2-1|-
CASSESGGFSYNEQFF
TGTGCCAGCAGTGAATCAGGGGGGTTCTCCTACAATGAGCAGTTCTTC
>13|TRBV6-5|few|TRBJ1-1|-
CASSYRDNAEAFF
TGTGCCAGCAGTTACAGGGATAACGCTGAAGCTTTCTTT
>15|TRBV6-1|-|TRBJ2-6|-
CASRLDTSGANVLTF
TGTGCCAGCAGGCTCGACACGTCTGGGGCCAACGTCCTGACTTTC
>13|TRBV7-3|few|TRBJ2-2|-
CASSLSSTGELFF
TGTGCCAGCAGCTTAAGTAGCACCGGGGAGCTGTTTTTT
>15|TRBV7-2|-|TRBJ2-5|TRBD2
CASSFKLAGGPDQYF
TGTGCCAGCAGCTTTAAACTAGCGGGAGGGCCGGATCAGTACTTC
>13|TRBV6-1|-|TRBJ2-3|TRBD1
CASHRGHADTQYF
TGTGCCAGCCACAGGGGCCACGCAGATACGCAGTATTTT
>14|TRBV20-1|-|TRBJ2-3|-
CSARDPKASDTQYF
TGCAGTGCTAGAGATCCCAAAGCCTCAGATACGCAGTATTTT
>15|TRBV6-5|-|TRBJ2-7|TRBD2
CASSYVLAGVYEQYF
TGTGCCAGCAGTTACGTACTAGCGGGAGTCTACGAGCAGTACTTC
>14|TRBV6-1|few|TRBJ1-2|-
CASSDVYAPLGYTF
TGTGCCAGCAGTGACGTCTACGCCCCGTTGGGCTACACCTTC
>14|TRBV3-1|many|TRBJ2-5|-
CASSPNRNQETQYF
TGTGCCAGCAGCCCCAACAGAAACCAAGAGACCCAGTACTTC
>13|TRBV6-1|-|TRBJ2-1|-
CASSLTRYNEQFF
TGTGCCAGCAGTCTAACACGTTACAATGAGCAGTTCTTC
>13|TRBV27|-|TRBJ2-1|-
CASSFSPGLGQFF
TGTGCCAGCAGTTTCTCTCCAGGGTTAGGGCAGTTCTTC
>15|TRBV12-3/TRBV12-4|few|TRBJ2-1|-
CASSPLRGPTGLQFF
TGTGCCAGCAGTCCCCTCCGGGGCCCAACGGGCTTGCAGTTCTTC
>15|TRBV20-1|-|TRBJ2-7|TRBD2
CSASRLAGGPYEQYF
TGCAGTGCTAGCAGACTAGCGGGAGGGCCCTACGAGCAGTACTTC
>16|TRBV5-1|few|TRBJ2-2|TRBD1
CASSVRTGTNTGELFF
TGCGCCAGCAGCGTTCGGACAGGGACGAACACCGGGGAGCTGTTTTTT
>13|TRBV5-6|-|TRBJ2-7|-
CASSERRGYEQYF
TGTGCCAGCAGCGAGAGACGGGGTTACGAGCAGTACTTC
>16|TRBV29-1|many|TRBJ2-7|TRBD2
CSVRKRLIAGDGEQYF
TGCAGCGTCCGAAAAAGGTTGATAGCGGGAGATGGCGAGCAGTACTTC
>13|TRBV5-1|many|TRBJ2-2|-
CASSSDSFRELFF
TGCGCCAGCAGCTCGGACAGTTTTCGGGAGCTGTTTTTT
>16|TRBV5-1|few|TRBJ2-2|-
CASSLDRTANTGELFF
TGCGCCAGCAGCTTGGACCGGACAGCCAACACCGGGGAGCTGTTTTTT
>15|TRBV3-1|-|TRBJ2-5|-
CASSRLAGTQETQYF
TGTGCCAGCAGCAGGCTGGCAGGGACACAAGAGACCCAGTACTTC
>16|TRBV7-2|few|TRBJ2-4|-
CASSFSGNGAKNIQYF
TGTGCCAGCAGCTTTTCGGGAAATGGAGCCAAAAACATTCAGTACTTC
>15|TRBV3-1|-|TRBJ2-7|-
CASSPGTLIQGEQYF
TGTGCCAGCAGCCCCGGGACCCTCATTCAGGGCGAGCAGTACTTC